This T cell receptor beta chain was retrieved from a study of blood T cell repertoires in COVID-19 (dated by TCRdb to 2020 to 2022). For the study in its entirety: Samples from collaborators originated in the United States, Italy and Spain and spanned both the acute and convalescent phases of COVID-19. The prospective study material was composed of cDNA or gDNA derived from T cells, B-cell-depleted T cells, or PBMCs. Deeply sampled blood TCRbeta repertoires from subjects exposed to, actively infected with, or recovered from COVID-19 were included in the dataset. The repertoires were released in a freely available public database intended as a resource for research on the immune response to SARS-CoV-2. The samples were drawn from the first 160 participants of the ongoing ImmuneRACE study and from roughly 1,300 subjects provided by 6 global collaborators. A de-identified subject ID, COVID-19 status, age in years and sex were almost always included in the sample metadata. Where available, HLA class I and class II types were obtained from metadata supplied by the sample provider rather than from assay-based typing. Study-wide conclusions, independent of this receptor: The quantity of clinical and demographic metadata differed by source and by participant and was supplied without curation.

Reading from cysteine to phenylalanine, the CDR3 counts 13 amino acids. The CDR3 DNA has 39 bases and is translated from base 1. For CDR1 and CDR2, the germline V gene lists SGHAT and FQNNGV. Comments on this clone: Its antigen remains undetermined. The germline gene is not matched at one end of the junction; a read error may be the cause.

One collaborating source in Seattle enrolled patients while the patients were actively infected and followed the patients over time throughout the course of disease. Collaborating institutions collected whole blood in K2EDTA tubes following their own protocols. For TCRbeta analysis, collaborators shipped samples as frozen whole blood, isolated PBMCs, or DNA extracted from either of those sample types. TCRbeta CDR3 regions were amplified from genomic DNA using the immunoSEQ Assay, a bias-controlled multiplex PCR. Processing in the source paper ran as follows. Nucleated cell counts per sample were estimated from amplification of reference gene primers within the assay. To quantify the absolute abundance of each unique TCRbeta CDR3 rearrangement, sequence reads were collapsed and filtered. For each sample, productive Simpson clonality was calculated as the square root of Simpson's diversity index over productive rearrangements. TCRdb provides this immuneACCESS table in a form limited to in-frame rearrangements. Some clones are lacking; in checked studies, under half of them reflect an unresolved V gene, and why the rest are absent is not known. V, J and clone size reflect that table, while D and trimming were determined from the DNA. The table for this sample lists 330,000 or so clones; roughly 87% of them were counted only once. Clones ranked in the top ten supply roughly a tenth of the sample.

Sample: peripheral blood. This receptor was taken from a young man with COVID-19, enrolled during active disease. This receptor chain uses TRBV11-2 and TRBJ2-1; TRBD2 fits 9 bases in the junction. Here is the DNA: TGTGCCAGCAGCTTAGATCTAGCGGGAAGAGAGGTCTTC. This translates into CASSLDLAGREVF. The CDR3 plus the reference TRBV11-2 and TRBJ2-1 genes for the other parts give the full variable domain: EAGVAQSPRYKIIEKRQSVAFWCNPISGHATLYWYQQILGQGPKLLIQFQNNGVVDDSQLPKDRFSAERLKGVDSTLKIQPAKLEDSAVYLCASSLDLAGREVFGPGTRLTVL.